Below are 3 T cell receptor beta chains sequenced from a single sample in a study of CD8 T cells in Susac syndrome. cDNA came from around 0.54 to 1 ug RNA primed by random hexamers. MiXCR, applied by TCRdb to the immunoSEQ multiplex PCR reads, yields one record per CDR3 protein. The sample holds roughly 67,000 distinct CDR3 sequences, approximately 94% seen once. What was sequenced was CD8+ T cells from PBMCs. The receptors come from a human donor with multiple sclerosis.

The chain carries TRBV7-9 and TRBJ2-1; D tentatively reads TRBD1 or TRBD2 (5 bases each). The CDR3 has 16 amino acids. Germline loops: CDR1 SEHNR, CDR2 FQNEAQ (reference sequence). Trimming stripped 5 bases from V and 1 base from J, with 15 bases between. CDR3 residues: CASSLWDGSSYNEQFF. The CDR3 nucleotides are TGTGCCAGCAGCCTGTGGGACGGCAGTTCCTACAATGAGCAGTTCTTC.

This chain uses TRBV12-5 with TRBJ1-1, with D unresolved. Germline V gene data show CDR1 as LGHNT and CDR2 as FRNRAP. The CDR3 loop spans 12 amino acids. V lost 3 bases and J lost 5, with 7 bases in between. CDR3 coding DNA: TGTGCTAGTGGTTTATGGGGTACTGAAGCTTTCTTT. Residues: CASGLWGTEAFF.

The chain combines TRBV7-9 with TRBJ2-4; D perhaps matches TRBD1 (6 bases). V lost 5 bases, J lost 1 base, and 15 bases lay in between. Germline assignment: CDR1 SEHNR and CDR2 FQNEAQ (reference sequence). The CDR3 is 16 residues long. The DNA for the CDR3 is TGTGCCAGCAGCCGCTATCAGGGGATGGCCAAAAACATTCAGTACTTC. It is translated as CASSRYQGMAKNIQYF. The whole variable domain, remainder taken from reference TRBV7-9 and TRBJ2-4, is DTGVSQNPRHKITKRGQNVTFRCDPISEHNRLYWYRQTLGQGPEFLTYFQNEAQLEKSRLLSDRFSAERPKGSFSTLEIQRTEQGDSAMYLCASSRYQGMAKNIQYFGAGTRLSVL.